The 3 T cell receptor beta chains below all came from one sample that was sequenced in a study of T cell repertoires in cytomegalovirus infection. These receptors are not linked to any known antigen. MiXCR, applied by TCRdb to the reads, yields one record per CDR3 protein. The sample holds about 34,000 distinct CDR3 sequences, approximately 52% seen once. The input for sequencing was CD8+ T cells from cultured PBMCs, taken from culture after CMV antigen stimulation. Receptor source: a human donor in good health (CMV status not recorded). Some clones in this sample may be carry-over from other donors' samples.

CDR3 in DNA: TGTGCCAGCAGTTTCTCCTATGGGGAGCTGTTTTTT. Translation gives CASSFSYGELFF. The chain is built from TRBV27 and TRBJ2-2, with D hard to call. Germline lookup yields CDR1 MNHEY and CDR2 SMNVEV (reference sequence). V was clipped by 3 bases and J by 8 bases, with 7 bases between them. This CDR3 has 12 residues.

A word on this clonotype: The missing conserved phenylalanine or tryptophan at the end of this CDR3 makes a read error likely. V usage is TRBV27 and J usage is TRBJ2-3; a possible D gene is TRBD2 (6 bases). Trimming left V 6 bases short and J 8 bases short, with 18 bases between. This CDR3 has 14 residues. Germline loops: CDR1 MNHEY, CDR2 SMNVEV (reference sequence). The CDR3 is CASSLGGVCGTQYL. As DNA, the CDR3 is TGTGCCAGCAGCTTGGGGGGAGTCTGTGGTACGCAGTATTTG.

The V and J genes are TRBV27 and TRBJ1-6; 9 nucleotides agree with TRBD1. V was clipped by 0 bases and J by 5 bases; unmatched bases: 5. Germline V gene data show CDR1 as MNHEY and CDR2 as SMNVEV (reference sequence). The CDR3 has 17 amino acids. This chain's CDR3 is CASSLSGTGLDNSPLHF. The CDR3 DNA reads TGTGCCAGCAGTTTATCGGGGACAGGGCTCGATAATTCACCCCTCCACTTT.